Listed below are T cell receptor beta chains from one sample, sequenced in a study of response to subunit inactivated influenza vaccine. TCRdb redid the calling of the RT-PCR reads with MiXCR, one entry per CDR3 protein. The data show around 760,000 distinct CDR3 sequences, more than 11% seen once. Sequencing was performed on PBMCs from blood, taken 14 days before vaccination. The receptors derive from a middle-aged man who received an inactivated influenza vaccine. The CDR3 runs from the conserved cysteine through the conserved F or W. A D gene is named only where the DNA matches it firmly. The size field is filled for only some rows; it gives once, few, many or a size class.

abundance	v_gene	d_gene	j_gene	CDR3aa	CDR3nt
few	TRBV4-2	NA	TRBJ2-4	CASSQDSPIAKNIQYF	TGTGCCAGCAGCCAAGATTCCCCCATAGCCAAAAACATTCAGTACTTC
NA	TRBV7-9	NA	TRBJ2-2	CASSDSGVGTGELFF	TGTGCCAGCAGCGACTCAGGGGTGGGCACCGGGGAGCTGTTTTTT
NA	TRBV7-8	NA	TRBJ1-5	CASSLAGMGQPQHF	TGTGCCAGCAGCTTAGCAGGGATGGGTCAGCCCCAGCATTTT
many	TRBV20-1	TRBD1	TRBJ2-2	CSARERNRGVTGELFF	TGCAGTGCTAGAGAAAGGAACAGGGGGGTAACCGGGGAGCTGTTTTTT
NA	TRBV30	NA	TRBJ2-3	CAWSVSEGTDTQYF	TGTGCCTGGAGTGTCTCGGAAGGCACAGATACGCAGTATTTT
few	TRBV20-1	NA	TRBJ2-1	CSASPPRFANEQFF	TGCAGTGCTAGCCCCCCAAGGTTCGCCAATGAGCAGTTCTTC
NA	TRBV7-2	NA	TRBJ2-7	CASSPVGGSEQYF	TGTGCCAGCAGCCCAGTAGGCGGGTCCGAGCAGTACTTC
many	TRBV7-9	NA	TRBJ1-3	CASAQDIGNTIYF	TGTGCCAGTGCCCAAGATATTGGAAACACCATATATTTT
few	TRBV19	TRBD1	TRBJ2-7	CASQKSGDRASYEQYF	TGTGCCAGTCAAAAATCTGGAGACAGGGCTTCCTACGAGCAGTACTTC
NA	TRBV6-1	NA	TRBJ2-2	CASSQTSVYGELFF	TGTGCCAGCAGCCAGACTAGTGTCTACGGGGAGCTGTTTTTT
NA	TRBV5-1	TRBD1	TRBJ2-3	CASSLQGDRADTQYF	TGCGCCAGCAGCTTGCAGGGGGATCGGGCAGATACGCAGTATTTT
few	TRBV5-5	NA	TRBJ1-1	CASSPYFGWHTEAFF	TGTGCCAGCAGCCCATACTTCGGGTGGCACACTGAAGCTTTCTTT
many	TRBV5-1	NA	TRBJ1-2	CASSLTGSGFGGYTF	TGCGCCAGCAGCCTAACAGGGTCTGGGTTTGGTGGCTACACCTTC
NA	TRBV5-1	NA	TRBJ2-1	CASSLGLFSYNEQFF	TGCGCCAGCAGCTTGGGACTATTCTCCTACAATGAGCAGTTCTTC
many	TRBV6-2/TRBV6-3	NA	TRBJ2-2	CASSYYQRELFF	TGTGCCAGCAGTTACTATCAGCGGGAGCTGTTTTTT
few	TRBV7-2	TRBD1	TRBJ2-7	CASSLGVSGGSYEQYF	TGTGCCAGCAGCTTAGGGGTATCAGGGGGCTCCTACGAGCAGTACTTC
NA	TRBV20-1	TRBD2	TRBJ2-2	CSAPKREGRRELFF	TGCAGTGCCCCTAAGCGGGAGGGCCGGAGGGAGCTGTTTTTT
NA	TRBV6-5	NA	TRBJ2-5	CASSDRKETQYF	TGTGCCAGCAGCGACAGAAAAGAGACCCAGTACTTC
many	TRBV7-9	NA	TRBJ1-2	CASSPRRFTF	TGTGCCAGCAGCCCTAGGAGATTCACCTTC
NA	TRBV20-1	TRBD2	TRBJ2-7	CSAPRAGGAYEQYF	TGCAGTGCTCCGCGCGCGGGGGGCGCCTACGAGCAGTACTTC
few	TRBV7-2	TRBD2	TRBJ2-1	CASSPRGLAGGPQQFF	TGTGCCAGCAGCCCCCGGGGACTAGCGGGAGGGCCCCAGCAGTTCTTC
few	TRBV20-1	TRBD1	TRBJ1-5	CSARPGQGNQPQHF	TGCAGTGCTAGGCCGGGACAGGGCAATCAGCCCCAGCATTTT
NA	TRBV5-1	TRBD2	TRBJ2-1	CASSRTSGRGFYSEQFF	TGCGCCAGCAGCCGGACTAGCGGGAGAGGCTTCTACAGTGAGCAGTTCTTC
once	TRBV30	NA	TRBJ1-5	CAWSVGEDSNQPQHF	TGTGCCTGGAGTGTCGGAGAAGATAGCAATCAGCCCCAGCATTTT
many	TRBV28	NA	TRBJ2-7	CASSFTLQDLSYEQYF	TGTGCCAGCAGTTTTACCCTACAGGATTTGTCCTACGAGCAGTACTTC
few	TRBV24-1	NA	TRBJ2-3	CATRGHSTDTQYF	TGTGCCACCAGGGGACATAGCACAGATACGCAGTATTTT
few	TRBV29-1	TRBD1	TRBJ2-5	CSVVNRGSETQYF	TGCAGCGTTGTAAACAGGGGTTCGGAGACCCAGTACTTC
NA	TRBV10-2	NA	TRBJ2-7	CASSEGGLYEQYF	TGCGCCAGCTCCGAGGGGGGATTGTACGAGCAGTACTTC
few	TRBV12-3/TRBV12-4	NA	TRBJ2-5	CASTTDKKETQYF	TGTGCCAGCACCACGGACAAAAAAGAGACCCAGTACTTC
NA	TRBV20-1	NA	TRBJ2-2	CSAPDGASAGELFF	TGCAGTGCTCCCGATGGGGCCTCAGCCGGGGAGCTGTTTTTT
few	TRBV5-1	NA	TRBJ1-6	CASSLDGVGNSPLHF	TGCGCCAGCAGCTTGGATGGGGTTGGGAATTCACCCCTCCACTTT
NA	TRBV4-1	NA	TRBJ2-4	CASSSGPFQYF	TGCGCCAGCAGCTCAGGGCCCTTTCAGTACTTC
many	TRBV3-1	NA	TRBJ1-5	CASSLTRDQPQHF	TGTGCCAGCAGCTTAACCCGAGATCAGCCCCAGCATTTT
few	TRBV27	NA	TRBJ2-6	CASSEAAGANVLTF	TGTGCCAGCAGTGAAGCAGCTGGGGCCAACGTCCTGACTTTC
few	TRBV6-1	NA	TRBJ2-2	CASSEWRDTGELFF	TGTGCCAGCAGTGAATGGCGGGACACCGGGGAGCTGTTTTTT
NA	TRBV3-1	TRBD1	TRBJ1-2	CASSQDIPTGVSINGYTF	TGTGCCAGCAGCCAAGACATACCGACAGGGGTCTCTATTAATGGCTACACCTTC
many	TRBV29-1	NA	TRBJ2-5	CSVRTDTAQETQYF	TGCAGCGTACGGACGGATACTGCACAAGAGACCCAGTACTTC
NA	TRBV6-2/TRBV6-3	TRBD2	TRBJ2-7	CASSTTSGGRTYEQYF	TGTGCCAGCAGTACGACTAGCGGGGGCCGAACCTACGAGCAGTACTTC
NA	TRBV20-1	TRBD2	TRBJ2-1	CSARVGRGAYNEQFF	TGCAGTGCTAGAGTCGGGCGGGGGGCCTACAATGAGCAGTTCTTC
NA	TRBV3-1	NA	TRBJ1-5	CASSPTGAAVPQHF	TGTGCCAGCAGCCCTACCGGGGCCGCGGTGCCCCAGCATTTT
few	TRBV7-2	NA	TRBJ2-3	CASSLMGGGADTQYF	TGTGCCAGCAGCTTAATGGGGGGTGGAGCAGATACGCAGTATTTT
NA	TRBV12-3/TRBV12-4	NA	TRBJ2-2	CASRRDLTGELFF	TGTGCCAGCCGCAGGGATCTGACCGGGGAGCTGTTTTTT
NA	TRBV19	TRBD1	TRBJ1-1	CASSISGRGITEAFF	TGTGCCAGTAGTATATCTGGCAGGGGGATAACTGAAGCTTTCTTT
few	TRBV3-1	TRBD2	TRBJ2-7	CASSPGLAGLILPYEQYF	TGTGCCAGCAGCCCGGGACTAGCGGGACTAATTTTACCCTACGAGCAGTACTTC
few	TRBV11-3	TRBD1	TRBJ2-2	CASSFGQGGTGELFF	TGTGCCAGCAGCTTCGGACAGGGAGGCACCGGGGAGCTGTTTTTT
few	TRBV6-1	TRBD1	TRBJ1-1	CASSRPGTGGIEAFF	TGTGCCAGCAGTCGACCCGGGACAGGGGGAATTGAAGCTTTCTTT
NA	TRBV2	TRBD1	TRBJ2-6	CARLTGGLNVLTF	TGTGCCAGGCTGACAGGGGGCCTCAACGTCCTGACTTTC